The 8 T cell receptor beta chains below come from one sample, sequenced in a study of T cells in Graves' hyperthyroidism and ophthalmopathy (dated by TCRdb to between 2018 and 2021). The method behind the library was multiplex PCR. The instrument given in TCRdb is Illumina HiSeq 2000. TCR beta CDR3 regions were amplified from RNA transcripts. For the first round of RT-PCR on the TCR CDR3, the HTBI primer set was used together with the Qiagen OneStep RT-PCR kit. The raw public data were reprocessed by TCRdb itself: fastp quality trimming at Q25, MiXCR clonotype calling, in-frame beta chains only. All rows with the same CDR3 protein become a single entry with the most common DNA and genes. The table for this sample lists hundreds of thousands of distinct CDR3 sequences; about 45% of them were counted only once. The leading ten clones occupy more than 7% of the sample. The sample consisted of peripheral blood or thyroid tissue (not recorded which). The receptors were sampled from an adult man with Graves' disease, either hyperthyroidism or ophthalmopathy (not recorded which).

This clonotype was recorded only once. Its ends do not fully match the called genes, so a read error is possible. The rearrangement links TRBV5-1 to TRBJ1-3; 7 positions agree with TRBD1. Looked up from germline, CDR1 is SGHRS and CDR2 is YFSETQ. The CDR3 is 9 amino acids. CDR3 in amino acids: CASSLQGSF. CDR3 sequence (DNA): TGCGCCAGCAGCTTACAGGGGTCTTTT.

This clonotype was seen a handful of times. The CDR3: CASSHGTQGYYGYTF. The CDR3 bases are TGTGCCAGCAGTCACGGGACACAGGGTTACTATGGCTACACCTTC. The gene calls are TRBV5-5 and TRBJ1-2; D might be TRBD1 (6 bases). Germline CDR1 and CDR2: SGHKS and YYEKEE (reference sequence). Trimming removed 5 bases from V and 3 bases from J, with 17 bases in between. The CDR3 totals 15 residues.

The rearrangement links TRBV12-3 or TRBV12-4 to TRBJ2-7; 10 bases fit TRBD2. This CDR3 comprises 17 residues. With 6 bases clipped from V and 2 bases from J, the junction kept 13 bases outside the gene matches. The CDR3 region has the DNA TGTGCCAGCAGCCCCGGGCGAAGGCTAGCGGGAGCCTACGAGCAGTACTTC. It encodes CASSPGRRLAGAYEQYF.

In its sample, this clonotype was seen a few times. The chain recombines TRBV5-5 with TRBJ1-6, with D hard to call. This CDR3 contains 15 residues. Germline V CDR1 and CDR2: SGHKS, YYEKEE (reference sequence). V was trimmed by 0 bases and J by 5 bases, leaving 9 bases between them. For the CDR3, the DNA is TGTGCCAGCAGCTTGGTTGCAGGAAATAATTCACCCCTCCACTTT. It encodes CASSLVAGNNSPLHF.

The rearrangement joins TRBV29-1 to TRBJ1-2; 9 bases agree with TRBD1. The CDR3 loop spans 14 amino acids. The V segment lost 6 bases and the J segment 1 base; nucleotides outside the gene matches: 6. Germline V gives CDR1 SQVTM, CDR2 ANQGSEA. The CDR3 coding sequence is TGCAGCGTGGGGGACAGGGTTCTTAACTATGGCTACACCTTC. It is translated as CSVGDRVLNYGYTF.

V usage is TRBV19 and J usage is TRBJ2-5; D could derive from TRBD1 or TRBD2 (5 bases each). V lost 3 bases, J lost 1 base, and 15 bases lay in between. The CDR3 consists of 16 residues. Germline values: CDR1 LNHDA, CDR2 SQIVND (reference sequence). Here the CDR3 DNA reads TGTGCCAGTAGTATCTTCGGGACGGAACGCCAAGAGACCCAGTACTTC. Its translation is CASSIFGTERQETQYF.

The chain combines TRBV9 with TRBJ1-2; 9 bases match TRBD1. Losses at the gene ends were 3 bases for V and 4 bases for J; bases not matched to a gene: 7. The germline gives CDR1 SGDLS, CDR2 YYNGEE. The CDR3 totals 15 residues. CDR3 nucleotide sequence: TGTGCCAGCAGCGCAATGGGACAGGGAAGCTATGGCTACACCTTC. This encodes CASSAMGQGSYGYTF.

J is TRBJ2-7 and V is TRBV7-8, with 9 bases lining up with TRBD1. J was trimmed by 3 bases and V by 10 bases; bases with no gene match: 13. The length of the CDR3 is 15 residues. Germline V gene sequence: CDR1 SGHVS, CDR2 FQNEAQ. The DNA for the CDR3 is TGTGCCACCAGTGAATCGGACAGGGGAGGCTACGAGCAGTACTTC. Translating it yields CATSESDRGGYEQYF.